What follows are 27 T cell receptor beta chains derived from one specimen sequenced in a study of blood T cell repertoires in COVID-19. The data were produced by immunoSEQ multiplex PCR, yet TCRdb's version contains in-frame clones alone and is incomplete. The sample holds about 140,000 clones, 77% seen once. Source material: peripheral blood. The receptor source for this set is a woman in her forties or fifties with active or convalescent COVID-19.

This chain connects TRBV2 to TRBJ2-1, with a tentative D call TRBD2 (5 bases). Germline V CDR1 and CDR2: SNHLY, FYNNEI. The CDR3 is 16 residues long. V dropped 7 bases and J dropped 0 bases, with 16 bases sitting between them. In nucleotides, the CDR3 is TGTGCCAGCAAGGACTTAGGGCAAAACTCCTACAATGAGCAGTTCTTC. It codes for CASKDLGQNSYNEQFF.

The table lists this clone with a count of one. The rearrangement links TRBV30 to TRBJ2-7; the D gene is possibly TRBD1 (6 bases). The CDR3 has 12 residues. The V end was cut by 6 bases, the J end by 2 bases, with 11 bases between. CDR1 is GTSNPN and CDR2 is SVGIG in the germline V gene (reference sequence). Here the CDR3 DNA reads TGTGCCTGCTACAGGGCTACCTACGAGCAGTACTTC. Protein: CACYRATYEQYF.

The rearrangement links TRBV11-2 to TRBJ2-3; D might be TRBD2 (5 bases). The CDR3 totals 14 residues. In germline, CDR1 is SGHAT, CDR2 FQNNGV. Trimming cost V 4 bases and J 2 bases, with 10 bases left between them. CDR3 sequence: CASSSRAITDTQYF. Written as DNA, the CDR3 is TGTGCCAGCAGCTCGCGGGCCATCACAGATACGCAGTATTTT.

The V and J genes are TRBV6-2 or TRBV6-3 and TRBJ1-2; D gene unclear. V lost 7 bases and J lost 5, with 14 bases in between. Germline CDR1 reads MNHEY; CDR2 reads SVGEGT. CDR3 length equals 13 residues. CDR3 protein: CASTPDREYGYTF. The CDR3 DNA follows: TGTGCCAGCACCCCCGACCGGGAGTATGGCTACACCTTC.

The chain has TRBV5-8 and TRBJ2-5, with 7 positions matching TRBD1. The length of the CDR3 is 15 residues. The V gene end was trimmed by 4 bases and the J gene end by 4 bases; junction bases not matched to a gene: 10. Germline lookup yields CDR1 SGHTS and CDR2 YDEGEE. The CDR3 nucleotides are TGTGCCAGCAGCAAACCGACCCAGGGGGTAGAGACCCAGTACTTC. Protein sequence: CASSKPTQGVETQYF.

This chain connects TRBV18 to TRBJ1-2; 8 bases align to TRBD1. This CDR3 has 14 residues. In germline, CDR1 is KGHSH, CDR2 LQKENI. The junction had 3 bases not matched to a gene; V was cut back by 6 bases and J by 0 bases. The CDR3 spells CASSGTGANYGYTF. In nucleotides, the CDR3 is TGTGCCAGCTCTGGGACAGGAGCTAACTATGGCTACACCTTC.

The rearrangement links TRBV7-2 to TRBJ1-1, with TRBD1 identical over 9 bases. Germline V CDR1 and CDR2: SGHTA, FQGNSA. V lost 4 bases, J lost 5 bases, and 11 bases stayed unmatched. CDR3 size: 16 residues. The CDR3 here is CASSSFWGTGPTEAFF. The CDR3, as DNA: TGTGCCAGCAGCTCATTTTGGGGGACAGGGCCTACTGAAGCTTTCTTT.

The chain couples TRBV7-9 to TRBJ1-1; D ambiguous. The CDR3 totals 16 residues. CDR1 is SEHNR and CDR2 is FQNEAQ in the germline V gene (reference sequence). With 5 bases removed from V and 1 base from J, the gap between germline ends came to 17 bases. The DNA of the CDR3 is TGTGCCAGCAGCAAGGAGGCGTTTTTTGGGAACACTGAAGCTTTCTTT. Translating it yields CASSKEAFFGNTEAFF. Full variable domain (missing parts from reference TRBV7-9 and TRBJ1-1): DTGVSQNPRHKITKRGQNVTFRCDPISEHNRLYWYRQTLGQGPEFLTYFQNEAQLEKSRLLSDRFSAERPKGSFSTLEIQRTEQGDSAMYLCASSKEAFFGNTEAFFGQGTRLTVV.

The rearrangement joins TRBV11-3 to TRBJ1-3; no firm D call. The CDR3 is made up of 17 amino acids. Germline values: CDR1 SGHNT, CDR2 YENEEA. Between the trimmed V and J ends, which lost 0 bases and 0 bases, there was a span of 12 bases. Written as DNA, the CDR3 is TGTGCCAGCAGCTTAGAAGGTACAGTCTCCTCTGGAAACACCATATATTTT. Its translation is CASSLEGTVSSGNTIYF.

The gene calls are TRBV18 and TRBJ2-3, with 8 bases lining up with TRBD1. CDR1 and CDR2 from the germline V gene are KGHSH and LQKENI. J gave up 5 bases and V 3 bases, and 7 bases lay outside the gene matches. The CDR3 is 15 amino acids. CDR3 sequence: CASSPGQGAGDTQYF. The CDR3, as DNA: TGTGCCAGCTCACCGGGCCAGGGGGCCGGAGATACGCAGTATTTT.

The DNA of the CDR3 is TGTGCCAGCAGTCATCGGACAGGGGCCTACGAGCAGTACTTC. It specifies CASSHRTGAYEQYF. The chain recombines TRBV6-5 with TRBJ2-7, with 9 nucleotides matching TRBD1. Germline lookup yields CDR1 MNHEY and CDR2 SVGAGI. With 5 bases clipped from V and 2 bases from J, the junction kept 4 bases outside the gene matches. The CDR3 is 14 residues long.

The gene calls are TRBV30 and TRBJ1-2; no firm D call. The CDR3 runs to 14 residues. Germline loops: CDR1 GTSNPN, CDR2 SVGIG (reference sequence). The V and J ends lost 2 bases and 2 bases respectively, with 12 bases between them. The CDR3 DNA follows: TGTGCCTGGAGTTCAGGAGGGCCGAACTATGGCTACACCTTC. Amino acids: CAWSSGGPNYGYTF.

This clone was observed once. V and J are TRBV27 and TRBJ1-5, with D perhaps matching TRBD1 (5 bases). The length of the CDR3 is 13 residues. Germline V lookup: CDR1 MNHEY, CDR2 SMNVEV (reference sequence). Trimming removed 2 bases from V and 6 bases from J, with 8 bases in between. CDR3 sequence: CASSLIRGQPQHF. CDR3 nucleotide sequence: TGTGCCAGCAGTTTAATTAGGGGTCAGCCCCAGCATTTT.

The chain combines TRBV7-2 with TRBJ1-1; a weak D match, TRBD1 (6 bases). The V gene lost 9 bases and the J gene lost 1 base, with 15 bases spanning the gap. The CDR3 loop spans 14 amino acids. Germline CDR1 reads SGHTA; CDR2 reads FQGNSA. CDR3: CASKQGFSNTEAFF. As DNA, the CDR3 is TGTGCCAGTAAACAGGGATTCTCGAACACTGAAGCTTTCTTT. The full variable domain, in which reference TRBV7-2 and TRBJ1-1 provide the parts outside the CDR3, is GAGVSQSPSNKVTEKGKDVELRCDPISGHTALYWYRQSLGQGLEFLIYFQGNSAPDKSGLPSDRFSAERTGGSVSTLTIQRTQQEDSAVYLCASKQGFSNTEAFFGQGTRLTVV.

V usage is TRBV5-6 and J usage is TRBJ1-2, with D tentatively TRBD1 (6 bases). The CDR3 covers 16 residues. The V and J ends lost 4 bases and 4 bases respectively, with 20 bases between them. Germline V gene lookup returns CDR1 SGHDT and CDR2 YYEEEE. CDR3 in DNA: TGTGCCAGCAGCCCCCGGCGGGGGCCCTCCGGCTATGGCTACACCTTC. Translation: CASSPRRGPSGYGYTF. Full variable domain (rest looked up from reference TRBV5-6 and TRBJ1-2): DAGVTQSPTHLIKTRGQQVTLRCSPKSGHDTVSWYQQALGQGPQFIFQYYEEEERQRGNFPDRFSGHQFPNYSSELNVNALLLGDSALYLCASSPRRGPSGYGYTFGSGTRLTVV.

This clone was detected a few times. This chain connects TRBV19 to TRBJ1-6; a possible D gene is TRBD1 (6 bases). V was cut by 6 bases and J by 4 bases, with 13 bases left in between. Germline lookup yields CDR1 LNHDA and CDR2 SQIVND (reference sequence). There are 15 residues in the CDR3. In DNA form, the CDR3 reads TGTGCCAGTAGGGATAGGACAGCTTATAATTCACCCCTCCACTTT. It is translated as CASRDRTAYNSPLHF.

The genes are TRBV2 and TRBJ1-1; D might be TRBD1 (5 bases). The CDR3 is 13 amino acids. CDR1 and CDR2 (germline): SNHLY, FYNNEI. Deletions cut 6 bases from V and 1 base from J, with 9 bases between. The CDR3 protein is CASRKDRNTEAFF. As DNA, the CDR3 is TGTGCCAGCAGGAAAGACAGGAACACTGAAGCTTTCTTT.

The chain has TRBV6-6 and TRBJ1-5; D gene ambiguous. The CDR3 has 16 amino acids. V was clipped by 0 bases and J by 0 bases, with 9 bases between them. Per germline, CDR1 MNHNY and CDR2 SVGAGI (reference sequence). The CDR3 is CASSYSSGVSNQPQHF. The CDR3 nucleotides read TGTGCCAGCAGTTACTCGTCAGGTGTTAGCAATCAGCCCCAGCATTTT.

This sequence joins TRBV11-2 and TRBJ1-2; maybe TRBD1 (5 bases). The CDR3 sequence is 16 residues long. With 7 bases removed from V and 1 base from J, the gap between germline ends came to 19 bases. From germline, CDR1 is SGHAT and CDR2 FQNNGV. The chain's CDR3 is CASTPTGGEYNYGYTF. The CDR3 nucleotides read TGTGCCAGCACCCCCACCGGGGGGGAGTATAACTATGGCTACACCTTC.

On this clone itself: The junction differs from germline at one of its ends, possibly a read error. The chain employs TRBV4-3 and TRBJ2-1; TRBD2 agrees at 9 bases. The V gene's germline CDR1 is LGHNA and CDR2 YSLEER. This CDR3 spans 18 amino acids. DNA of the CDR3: TGCGCCAGCAGCCAAGACGTAAGGAGGGCTAGCGGGAAACTTGAGCCGTTCTTC. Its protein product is CASSQDVRRASGKLEPFF.

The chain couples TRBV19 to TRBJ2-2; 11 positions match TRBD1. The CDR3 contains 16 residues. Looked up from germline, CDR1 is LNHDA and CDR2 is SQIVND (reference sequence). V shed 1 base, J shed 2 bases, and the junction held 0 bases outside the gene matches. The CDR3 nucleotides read TGTGCCAGTAGTATAGGGACAGGGGGCAACACCGGGGAGCTGTTTTTT. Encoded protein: CASSIGTGGNTGELFF. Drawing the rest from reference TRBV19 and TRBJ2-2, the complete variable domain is DGGITQSPKYLFRKEGQNVTLSCEQNLNHDAMYWYRQDPGQGLRLIYYSQIVNDFQKGDIAEGYSVSREKKESFPLTVTSAQKNPTAFYLCASSIGTGGNTGELFFGEGSRLTVL.

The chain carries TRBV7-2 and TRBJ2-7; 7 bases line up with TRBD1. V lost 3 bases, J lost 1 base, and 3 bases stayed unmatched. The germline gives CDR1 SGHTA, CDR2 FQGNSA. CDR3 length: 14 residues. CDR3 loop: CASSFGTVSYEQYF. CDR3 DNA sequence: TGTGCCAGCAGCTTCGGGACAGTGTCCTACGAGCAGTACTTC.

The CDR3 coding sequence is TGTGCCAGCAGTTTGACAGGGGTTGGCGAAAAACTGTTTTTT. This encodes CASSLTGVGEKLFF. The chain recombines TRBV6-6 with TRBJ1-4; 8 bases align to TRBD1. Germline assignment: CDR1 MNHNY and CDR2 SVGAGI (reference sequence). This CDR3 has 14 amino acids. After removal of 4 bases from V and 8 bases from J, the junction contained 6 bases not matched to a gene.

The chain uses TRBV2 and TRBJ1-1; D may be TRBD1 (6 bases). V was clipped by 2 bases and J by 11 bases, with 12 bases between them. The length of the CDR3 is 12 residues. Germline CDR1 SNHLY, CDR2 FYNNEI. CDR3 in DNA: TGTGCCAGCAGTGAAACAGGGTTTGGGGCTTTCTTT. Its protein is CASSETGFGAFF.

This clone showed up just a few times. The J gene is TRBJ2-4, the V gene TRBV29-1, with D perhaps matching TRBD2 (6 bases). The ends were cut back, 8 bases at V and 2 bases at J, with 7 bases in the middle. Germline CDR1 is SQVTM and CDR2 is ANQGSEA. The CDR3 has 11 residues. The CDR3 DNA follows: TGCAGCCGGGGGTCCAAAAACATTCAGTACTTC. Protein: CSRGSKNIQYF.

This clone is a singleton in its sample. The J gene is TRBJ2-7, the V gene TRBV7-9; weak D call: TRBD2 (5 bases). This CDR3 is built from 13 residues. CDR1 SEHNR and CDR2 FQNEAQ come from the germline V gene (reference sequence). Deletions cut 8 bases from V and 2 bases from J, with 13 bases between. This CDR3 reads CASARERTYEQYF. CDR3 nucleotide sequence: TGTGCCAGCGCGAGGGAGCGCACCTACGAGCAGTACTTC.

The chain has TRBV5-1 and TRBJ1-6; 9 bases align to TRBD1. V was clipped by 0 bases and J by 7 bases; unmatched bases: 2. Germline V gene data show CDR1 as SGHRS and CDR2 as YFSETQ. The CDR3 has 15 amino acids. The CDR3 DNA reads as TGCGCCAGCAGCTTGGAAGGACAGGGGAATTCACCCCTCCACTTT. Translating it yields CASSLEGQGNSPLHF.